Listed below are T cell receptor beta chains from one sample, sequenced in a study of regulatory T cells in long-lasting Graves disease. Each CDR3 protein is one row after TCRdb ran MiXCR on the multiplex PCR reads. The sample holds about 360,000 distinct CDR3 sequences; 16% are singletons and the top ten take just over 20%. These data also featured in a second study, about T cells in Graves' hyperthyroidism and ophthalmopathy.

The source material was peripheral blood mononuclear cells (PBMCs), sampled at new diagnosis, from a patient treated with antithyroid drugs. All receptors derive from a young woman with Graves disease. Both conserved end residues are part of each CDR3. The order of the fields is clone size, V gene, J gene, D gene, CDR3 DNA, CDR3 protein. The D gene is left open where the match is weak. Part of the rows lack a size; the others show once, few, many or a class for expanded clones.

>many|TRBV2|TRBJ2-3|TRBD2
TGTGCCAGCAGTGAGGGACTAGCGGGGGTGGCAGATACGCAGTATTTT
CASSEGLAGVADTQYF
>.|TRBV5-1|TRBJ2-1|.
TGCGCCAGCGCCACGCCAGGGGTTTCGGCCTACAATGAGCAGTTCTTC
CASATPGVSAYNEQFF
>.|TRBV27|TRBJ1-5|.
TGTGCCAGCAGTTTAAGGGTAAGGCAGGGAGGTAGCAATCAGCCCCAGCATTTT
CASSLRVRQGGSNQPQHF
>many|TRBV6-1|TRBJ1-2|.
TGTGCCAGCAGGACATCAGAAGGCTATGGCTACACCTTC
CASRTSEGYGYTF
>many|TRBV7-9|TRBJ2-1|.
TGTGCCAGCAGCTCCCAGCTGGATGAGCAGTTCTTC
CASSSQLDEQFF
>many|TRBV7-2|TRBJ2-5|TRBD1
TGTGCCAGCAGCCGGGGACAGGCCCAAGAGACCCAGTACTTC
CASSRGQAQETQYF
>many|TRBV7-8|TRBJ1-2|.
TGTGCCAGCAGCTTAGCGCGGTGGACAGCCTATGGCTACACCTTC
CASSLARWTAYGYTF
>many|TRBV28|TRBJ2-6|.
TGTGCCACCAGGGGGGCCGGGGCCAACGTCCTGACTTTC
CATRGAGANVLTF
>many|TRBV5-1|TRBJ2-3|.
TGCGCCAGCAGCTTGGTTCTAGGTCCCACAGATACGCAGTATTTT
CASSLVLGPTDTQYF
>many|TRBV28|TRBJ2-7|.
TGTGCCAGCAGTTTAGGGGGGTCGGGCTACGAGCAGTACTTC
CASSLGGSGYEQYF
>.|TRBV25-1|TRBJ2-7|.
TGTGCCAGCTGCAAAGACGGATACTACGAGCAGTACTTC
CASCKDGYYEQYF
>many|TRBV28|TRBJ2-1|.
TGTGCCAGCAGTTTCCAGGGACACGGGCCGTACAATGAGCAGTTCTTC
CASSFQGHGPYNEQFF
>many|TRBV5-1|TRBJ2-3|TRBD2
TGCGCCAGCAGCTTGGCCGGTCGGGAGGACGGCACAGATACGCAGTATTTT
CASSLAGREDGTDTQYF
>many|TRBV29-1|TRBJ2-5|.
TGCAGCGCTGTCCGGCGGGACCCGCAACAGACCCAGTACTTC
CSAVRRDPQQTQYF
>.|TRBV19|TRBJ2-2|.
TGTGCCAGTAGTATCTCTACTAGCGCCCAGGGGGCCGGGGAGCTGTTTTTT
CASSISTSAQGAGELFF
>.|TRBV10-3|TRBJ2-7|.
TGTGCCATCAGTTCTTCAGACTCTGAATACTCCTACGAGCAGTACTTC
CAISSSDSEYSYEQYF
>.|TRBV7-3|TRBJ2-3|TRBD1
TGTGCCAGCAGCTTAGACAGGGTTGAGGCAGATACGCAGTATTTT
CASSLDRVEADTQYF
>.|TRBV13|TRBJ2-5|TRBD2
TGTGCCAGCAGCGAAATAAAGCGGGACCGCCGTAGGACCCAGTACTTC
CASSEIKRDRRRTQYF
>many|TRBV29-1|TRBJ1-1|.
TGCAGCCCTGTTCGCACTGAAGCTTTCTTT
CSPVRTEAFF
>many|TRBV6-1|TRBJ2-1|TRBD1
TGTGCCAGCAGTGAACACAGGGGAAATACAAATGAGCAGTTCTTC
CASSEHRGNTNEQFF
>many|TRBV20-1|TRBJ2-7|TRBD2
TGCAGTGCTAGAGAGTTGATAGCGGGAACGGGCTACGAGCAGTACTTC
CSARELIAGTGYEQYF
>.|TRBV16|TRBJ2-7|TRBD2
TGTGCCAGCAGCCAAACCAGGCCCGGGGGGAACTCCCACGAGCAGTACTTC
CASSQTRPGGNSHEQYF
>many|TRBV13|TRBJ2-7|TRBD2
TGTGCCAGCAGCTTAGGACTAGCGGGAGCCCTCTACGAGCAGTACTTC
CASSLGLAGALYEQYF
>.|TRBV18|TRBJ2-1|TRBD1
TGTGCCAGCTCACCACCTAACCCGGGACAGTCCAATGAGCAGTTCTTC
CASSPPNPGQSNEQFF
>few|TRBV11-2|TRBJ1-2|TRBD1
TGTGCCAGCAGCTTAGATCGCGGACAGGTGGCTAACTATGGCTACACCTTC
CASSLDRGQVANYGYTF
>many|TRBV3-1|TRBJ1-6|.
TGTGCCAGCAGCCAACGGGACGTACTTGCCAATTCACCCCTCCACTTT
CASSQRDVLANSPLHF
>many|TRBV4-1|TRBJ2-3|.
TGCGCCAGCAGCCAAGATGCTAGCACAGATACGCAGTATTTT
CASSQDASTDTQYF
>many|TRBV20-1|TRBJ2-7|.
TGCAGTGCTAGACCTCTAAACAGGGCCTCCTACGAGCAGTACTTC
CSARPLNRASYEQYF
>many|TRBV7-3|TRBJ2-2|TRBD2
TGTGCCAGCAGCCTAGGGACTAGCGGGAGGGCTTTGACCGGGGAGCTGTTTTTT
CASSLGTSGRALTGELFF
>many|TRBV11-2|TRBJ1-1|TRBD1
TGTGCCAGCAGCGAACAGGGGGCAGGCACTGAAGCTTTCTTT
CASSEQGAGTEAFF